These T cell receptor beta chains were read from a single sample in a study of pediatric ulcerative colitis. Sequencing used immunoSEQ multiplex PCR; TCRdb keeps in-frame clones, though not all of them. The table includes fewer than 30,000 clones, about 67% detected once. The sample comprised gut tissue. Source of these receptors: a boy aged 5-17 years with severe ulcerative colitis. The CDR3 runs from the conserved cysteine through the conserved F or W. The D gene is left open where the match is weak. Size tells how often a clone was seen (once, few, many) or the class of an expanded clone, and some rows leave it out.

d_gene | j_gene | abundance | v_gene | CDR3nt | CDR3aa
NA | TRBJ2-5 | few | TRBV4-1 | TGCGCCAGCAGCCAAGATGGCGGGGAAATTGGAGAGACCCAGTACTTC | CASSQDGGEIGETQYF
NA | TRBJ2-5 | NA | TRBV29-1 | TGCAGCGTTGAAGACCCTAATAGCGAAGAGACCCAGTACTTC | CSVEDPNSEETQYF
NA | TRBJ1-2 | NA | TRBV5-6 | TGTGCCAGCAGCTTGGTGGCAGGGGATGGCTACACCTTC | CASSLVAGDGYTF
TRBD2 | TRBJ2-7 | NA | TRBV10-3 | TGTGCCACCGGACACCTCCCGGGACTAGCGGGAGTGGGCTACGAGCAGTACTTC | CATGHLPGLAGVGYEQYF
TRBD1 | TRBJ1-1 | once | TRBV6-5 | TGTGCCAGCAGTTACTCTCAGGACAGGGGATGGACTGAAGCTTTCTTT | CASSYSQDRGWTEAFF
NA | TRBJ1-1 | NA | TRBV25-1 | TGTGCCAGCAGTTTGGGCACTGAAGCTTTCTTT | CASSLGTEAFF
NA | TRBJ2-7 | NA | TRBV7-2 | TGTGCCAGCAGTCCTGGGTCCAGGGGCCAAGAGCAGTACTTC | CASSPGSRGQEQYF
NA | TRBJ1-2 | once | TRBV7-2 | TGTGCCAGCAGCCCGCAGGGCGGATCTTACTATGGCTACACCTTC | CASSPQGGSYYGYTF
NA | TRBJ2-2 | once | TRBV5-1 | TGCGCCAGCCGACCTGCGAGGGGCACCGGGGAGCTGTTTTTT | CASRPARGTGELFF
NA | TRBJ2-2 | NA | TRBV4-1 | TGCGCCAGCAGCCAAGATCAAGACAGGCGAATCGGGGAGCTGTTTTTT | CASSQDQDRRIGELFF
TRBD2 | TRBJ2-7 | few | TRBV9 | TGTGCCAGCAGTCCCCAACTAGCTAGCGGGACCTACGAGCAGTACTTC | CASSPQLASGTYEQYF
TRBD1 | TRBJ1-2 | NA | TRBV6-5 | TGTGCCAGCTACGGGGACAGCTATGGCTACACCTTC | CASYGDSYGYTF
TRBD1 | TRBJ1-2 | NA | TRBV6-5 | TGTGCCAGCAGTTACTCAAGGACAGGGCAAGGTGGCTACACCTTC | CASSYSRTGQGGYTF
TRBD1 | TRBJ2-7 | NA | TRBV6-5 | TGTGCCAGCAGTTCGGACAGGTTCTACGAGCAGTACTTC | CASSSDRFYEQYF
NA | TRBJ1-1 | few | TRBV29-1 | TGCAGCGTTGAAGAGCAAGGGGTGGAGGCTTTCTTT | CSVEEQGVEAFF
NA | TRBJ2-7 | NA | TRBV7-8 | TGTGCCAGCAGCCCGGACTACCTGCCCTCCTACGAGCAGTACTTC | CASSPDYLPSYEQYF
NA | TRBJ2-4 | NA | TRBV4-1 | TGCGCCAGCAGCCAAGCGCCGCCGGGAACAGAGTCCAAAAACATTCAGTACTTC | CASSQAPPGTESKNIQYF
TRBD1 | TRBJ1-2 | NA | TRBV7-2 | TGTGCCAGCAGCTTAGATACCGGACAGGGACGTGGCTACACCTTC | CASSLDTGQGRGYTF
NA | TRBJ1-5 | NA | TRBV6-1 | TGTGCCAGCCAGTGGGCAGGGACGAGCAATCAGCCCCAGCATTTT | CASQWAGTSNQPQHF
NA | TRBJ2-3 | NA | TRBV11-1 | TGTGCCAGCAGCCCCCGTGGGGGAGAAACAGATACGCAGTATTTT | CASSPRGGETDTQYF
TRBD2 | TRBJ2-7 | NA | TRBV4-1 | TGCGCCAGCAGCCAAGTTCCCGGGACTAGCGGGACCTACGAGCAGTACTTC | CASSQVPGTSGTYEQYF
TRBD1 | TRBJ1-2 | few | TRBV19 | TGTGCCAGTAGTGATCCACTGGGCAGGGGGCGAGGCTATGGCTACACCTTC | CASSDPLGRGRGYGYTF
TRBD2 | TRBJ2-5 | once | TRBV4-2 | TGTGCCAGCAGCCAAGCAAGAGGTGCGGGGGAAGAGACCCAGTACTTC | CASSQARGAGEETQYF
TRBD1 | TRBJ1-2 | NA | TRBV5-5 | TGTGCCAGCAGCTTGGTGGGACAGGGGACCTATGGCTACACCTTC | CASSLVGQGTYGYTF
NA | TRBJ1-1 | NA | TRBV6-1 | TGTGCCAGCACTCGGGAGGTGGGATTTTCTGAAGCTTTCTTT | CASTREVGFSEAFF
TRBD1 | TRBJ1-2 | medium-sized | TRBV5-4 | TGTGCCAGCAGCTTGGCTGGACAGGGGAGCTATGGCTACACCTTC | CASSLAGQGSYGYTF
TRBD1 | TRBJ2-7 | NA | TRBV5-6 | TGTGCCAGCAGCGGGGCCGAGGGGGCTACGAAGTACGAGCAGTACTTC | CASSGAEGATKYEQYF
TRBD1 | TRBJ1-6 | NA | TRBV12-5 | TGTGCTAGTGCCATCATATGGGACTGGGACAGGGGTCAATCACCCCTCCACTTT | CASAIIWDWDRGQSPLHF
TRBD2 | TRBJ2-1 | NA | TRBV7-9 | TGTGCCAGCAGCTTAGCGGGGACTAGCGGGATCTTAACTGGTGAGCAGTTCTTC | CASSLAGTSGILTGEQFF
TRBD2 | TRBJ2-1 | NA | TRBV7-2 | TGTGCCAGCAGCCAACTAGCGGGAAGTTACAATGAGCAGTTCTTC | CASSQLAGSYNEQFF
TRBD1 | TRBJ1-1 | NA | TRBV7-6 | TGTGCCAGCAGCCCACCGGGACAGGGTATCGGCACTGAAGCTTTCTTT | CASSPPGQGIGTEAFF
NA | TRBJ2-3 | NA | TRBV29-1 | TGCAGCGTTGAGTTGGATACGCAGTATTTT | CSVELDTQYF
NA | TRBJ1-2 | NA | TRBV29-1 | TGCAGCGTTGAATCGTACCAGGACTACACCTTC | CSVESYQDYTF
TRBD1 | TRBJ2-5 | NA | TRBV2 | TGTGCCAGCAGTGAAAGACAGGGTCAAGAGACCCAGTACTTC | CASSERQGQETQYF
NA | TRBJ2-7 | NA | TRBV11-2 | TGTGCCAGCAACGCCGGGAATTACGAGCAGTACTTC | CASNAGNYEQYF
NA | TRBJ2-3 | NA | TRBV11-2 | TGTGCCAGCAGCTTATCCAACAGGTACACAGATACGCAGTATTTT | CASSLSNRYTDTQYF
NA | TRBJ2-7 | NA | TRBV15 | TGTGCCACCAGCAGAGCTTCTCACGGGGCCACCTACGAGCAGTACTTC | CATSRASHGATYEQYF
TRBD1 | TRBJ1-1 | NA | TRBV5-4 | TGTGCCAGCAGACCAGGGGGTTTGAACACTGAAGCTTTCTTT | CASRPGGLNTEAFF
TRBD2 | TRBJ2-7 | once | TRBV7-2 | TGTGCCAGCAGCCTACTACCCGGGACTAGCGGGAGCTACGAGCAGTACTTC | CASSLLPGTSGSYEQYF
NA | TRBJ2-2 | NA | TRBV21-1 | NA | CASSKVGIGTRGAVF
TRBD2 | TRBJ2-3 | NA | TRBV19 | TGTGCCAGCGGGACTAGTAGCACAGATACGCAGTATTTT | CASGTSSTDTQYF
NA | TRBJ2-1 | once | TRBV5-1 | TGCGCCAGCAGCTTAGTCGGAGCTGGTTTTCGTAATGAGCAGTTCTTC | CASSLVGAGFRNEQFF
NA | TRBJ2-5 | NA | TRBV6-1 | TGTGCCAGCAGTGAATGGGGAGGAGAGACCCAGTACTTC | CASSEWGGETQYF
NA | TRBJ2-5 | once | TRBV25-1 | TGTGCCAGCAGTGAATATCGTCCGACAGGAGTCCAAGAGACCCAGTACTTC | CASSEYRPTGVQETQYF
TRBD1 | TRBJ1-3 | NA | TRBV9 | TGTGCCAGCAGCGGGCAACAGGGGTTCTCTGGAAACACCATATATTTT | CASSGQQGFSGNTIYF
TRBD2 | TRBJ2-1 | few | TRBV10-3 | TGTGCCATCAGTGAGTCGTCGGGACTAGCGATCTACAATGAGCAGTTCTTC | CAISESSGLAIYNEQFF
TRBD2 | TRBJ2-1 | NA | TRBV12-5 | TGTGCTAGTGGTTTCGCCCGTGGGCTAGCGGGAGGGAGCCATGAGCAGTTCTTC | CASGFARGLAGGSHEQFF
NA | TRBJ1-3 | NA | TRBV6-1 | TGTGCCAGCAGTGTTAGTGGAAACACCATATATTTT | CASSVSGNTIYF
TRBD2 | TRBJ2-1 | few | TRBV28 | TGTGCCAGCAGTTTATATAGCGGGAGAGTGTATGAGCAGTTCTTC | CASSLYSGRVYEQFF